This record concerns one TCR beta chain sequence. Its antigen is not known. The sample comes from a study of persistence of HIV-infected CD4 T cells. The libraries were made with immunoSEQ version 4 in survey mode. Each sample used up to roughly 1 ug genomic DNA diluted to around 10 ng/uL. The assay was immunoSEQ multiplex PCR, and TCRdb's table has in-frame clones only and misses some. Of about 5,300 clones listed, about 61% are singletons. Losses at the gene ends were 3 bases for V and 3 bases for J; bases not matched to a gene: 2. CDR1 and CDR2 from the germline V gene are MGHRA and YSYEKL. This CDR3 has 14 residues. Lysates of CMV-infected fibroblasts at approximately 9.4 ug/mL stimulated these cells. Sorting of responding CD4+ T cells relied on upregulated CD40 ligand together with CD69. Before stimulation, PBMCs underwent CD8+ T cell depletion. Study outcomes and limitations: Degenerate expanded CDR3beta sequences were enriched among CMV- and Gag-responding cells.

The origin of this receptor is an adult man with HIV who was CMV-seropositive. The source material was CD4+ T cells sorted from PBMCs after approximately 19-hour stimulation, sampled from a patient who received antiretroviral therapy. J is TRBJ1-2 and V is TRBV4-1; 9 bases are shared with TRBD1. The CDR3 DNA is TGCGCCAGCAGCCATGGACAGGGGTACTATGGCTACACCTTC. This gives the protein CASSHGQGYYGYTF.